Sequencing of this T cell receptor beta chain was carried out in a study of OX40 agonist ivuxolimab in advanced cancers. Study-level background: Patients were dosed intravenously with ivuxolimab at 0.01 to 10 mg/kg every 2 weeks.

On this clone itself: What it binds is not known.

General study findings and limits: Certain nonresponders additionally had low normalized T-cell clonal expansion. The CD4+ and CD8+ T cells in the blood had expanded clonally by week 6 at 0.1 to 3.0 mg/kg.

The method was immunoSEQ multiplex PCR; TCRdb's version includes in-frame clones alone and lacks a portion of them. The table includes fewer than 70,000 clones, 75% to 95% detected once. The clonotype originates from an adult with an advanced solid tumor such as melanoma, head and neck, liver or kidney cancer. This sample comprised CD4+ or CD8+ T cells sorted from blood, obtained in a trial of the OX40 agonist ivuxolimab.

The CDR3 loop reads CASSLRYEQFF. CDR3 nucleotide sequence: TGTGCCAGCAGTTTGAGATATGAGCAGTTCTTC. The J gene is TRBJ2-1, the V gene TRBV28; D not certain. The V and J ends lost 3 bases and 8 bases respectively, with 5 bases between them. The germline V gene encodes CDR1 MDHEN and CDR2 SYDVKM. The CDR3 totals 11 residues.